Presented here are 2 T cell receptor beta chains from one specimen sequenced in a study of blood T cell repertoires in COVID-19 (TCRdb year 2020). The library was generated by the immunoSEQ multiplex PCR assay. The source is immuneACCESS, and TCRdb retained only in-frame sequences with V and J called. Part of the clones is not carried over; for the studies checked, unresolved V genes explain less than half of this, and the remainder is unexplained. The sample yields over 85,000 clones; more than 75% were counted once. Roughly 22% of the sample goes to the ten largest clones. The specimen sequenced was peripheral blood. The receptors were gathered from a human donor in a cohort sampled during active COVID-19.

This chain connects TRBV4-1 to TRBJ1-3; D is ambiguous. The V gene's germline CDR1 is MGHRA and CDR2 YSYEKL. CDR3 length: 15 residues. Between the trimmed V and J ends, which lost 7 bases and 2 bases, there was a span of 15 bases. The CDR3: CASTLSPGAGNTIYF. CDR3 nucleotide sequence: TGCGCCAGCACCCTAAGCCCAGGCGCTGGAAACACCATATATTTT.

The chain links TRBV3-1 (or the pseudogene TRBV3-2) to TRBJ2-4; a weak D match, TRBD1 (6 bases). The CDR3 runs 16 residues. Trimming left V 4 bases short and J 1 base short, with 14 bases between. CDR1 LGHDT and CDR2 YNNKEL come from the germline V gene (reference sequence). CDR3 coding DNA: TGTGCCAGCAGCCTAGTAGGGGGTTCGGCCAAAAACATTCAGTACTTC. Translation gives CASSLVGGSAKNIQYF.